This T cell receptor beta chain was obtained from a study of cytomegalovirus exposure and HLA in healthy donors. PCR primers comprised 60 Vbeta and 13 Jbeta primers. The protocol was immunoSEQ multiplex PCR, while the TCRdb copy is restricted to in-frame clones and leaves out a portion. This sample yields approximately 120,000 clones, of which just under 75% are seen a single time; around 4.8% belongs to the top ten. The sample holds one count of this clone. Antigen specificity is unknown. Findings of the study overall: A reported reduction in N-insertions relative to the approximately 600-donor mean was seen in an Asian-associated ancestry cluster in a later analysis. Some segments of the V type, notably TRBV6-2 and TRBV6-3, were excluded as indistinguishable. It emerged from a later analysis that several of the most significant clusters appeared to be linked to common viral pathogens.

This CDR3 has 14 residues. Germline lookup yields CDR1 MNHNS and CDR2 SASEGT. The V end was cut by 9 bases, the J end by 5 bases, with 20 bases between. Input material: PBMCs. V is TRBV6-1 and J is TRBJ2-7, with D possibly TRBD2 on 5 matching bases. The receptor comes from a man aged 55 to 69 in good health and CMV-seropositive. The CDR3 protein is CASFSGYLEDEQYF. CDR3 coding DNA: TGTGCCAGTTTCAGTGGGTACCTGGAGGACGAGCAGTACTTC.